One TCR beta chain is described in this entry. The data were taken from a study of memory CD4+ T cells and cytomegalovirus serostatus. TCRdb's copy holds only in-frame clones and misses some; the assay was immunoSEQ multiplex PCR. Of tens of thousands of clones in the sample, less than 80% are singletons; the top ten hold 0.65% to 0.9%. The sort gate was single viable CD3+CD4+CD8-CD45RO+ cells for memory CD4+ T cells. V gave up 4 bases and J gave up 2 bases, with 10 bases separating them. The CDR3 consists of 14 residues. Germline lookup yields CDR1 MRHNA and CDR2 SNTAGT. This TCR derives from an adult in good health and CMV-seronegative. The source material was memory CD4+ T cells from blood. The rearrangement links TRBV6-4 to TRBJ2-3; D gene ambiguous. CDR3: CASSVRLFTDTQYF. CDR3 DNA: TGTGCCAGCAGTGTCAGGTTATTCACAGATACGCAGTATTTT.